The next 25 T cell receptor beta chains were all read from a single sample in a study of cytomegalovirus exposure and HLA in healthy donors. Vbeta (60) and Jbeta (13) primers were used in the PCR. Measured with immunoSEQ multiplex PCR; TCRdb has only the in-frame clones, and not every one. Of 250,000 to 350,000 clones in the sample, roughly 80% are singletons; the top ten hold about 0.29%. Sequencing input: PBMCs. These receptors were obtained from a girl aged 2 to 9 in good health and CMV-seronegative.

V is TRBV2 and J is TRBJ2-2, with D perhaps TRBD2 (6 bases). CDR1 SNHLY and CDR2 FYNNEI come from the germline V gene. The CDR3 loop spans 11 amino acids. V gave up 9 bases and J gave up 6 bases, with 8 bases separating them. Here the CDR3 reads CAREGSGELFF. CDR3 DNA sequence: TGTGCCAGGGAGGGTTCCGGGGAGCTGTTTTTT.

The chain is built from TRBV5-4 and TRBJ2-2; 14 bases are shared with TRBD2. The CDR3 consists of 17 residues. The germline V gene has CDR1 SGHNT and CDR2 YYREEE (reference sequence). The V segment lost 7 bases and the J segment 4 bases; nucleotides outside the gene matches: 9. Here the CDR3 DNA reads TGTGCCAGCTCTTCCCCGGGACTAGCGGGAGTCACCGGGGAGCTGTTTTTT. It specifies CASSSPGLAGVTGELFF.

The rearrangement uses TRBV6-5 and TRBJ1-1; D remains unclear. The germline CDR1 and CDR2 sequences are MNHEY and SVGAGI. The germline V and J ends were trimmed by 4 bases and 1 base, with 13 bases remaining between them. There are 15 residues in the CDR3. The DNA for the CDR3 is TGTGCCAGCAGTTTTTTGGTGACGGGGAACACTGAAGCTTTCTTT. Translated: CASSFLVTGNTEAFF.

The chain uses TRBV6-5 and TRBJ2-1; 10 nucleotides agree with TRBD2. V dropped 4 bases and J dropped 4; count of bases not matched to a gene: 7. This CDR3 spans 16 amino acids. Germline V gene lookup returns CDR1 MNHEY and CDR2 SVGAGI. CDR3 coding DNA: TGTGCCAGCAGTTTAACTCTAGCGGGAGCATACAATGAGCAGTTCTTC. This codes for CASSLTLAGAYNEQFF.

The chain carries TRBV30 and TRBJ2-7; D perhaps matches TRBD2 (5 bases). The CDR3 loop spans 16 amino acids. Trimming left V 1 base short and J 0 bases short, with 16 bases between. CDR1 and CDR2 from the germline V gene are GTSNPN and SVGIG (reference sequence). The CDR3 nucleotides are TGTGCCTGGAGTGGGGGAGATGATGGGAGCTCCTACGAGCAGTACTTC. Its translation: CAWSGGDDGSSYEQYF.

This clone was picked up many times. The CDR3 coding sequence is TGTGCCATCAGCCGGACAGGCCTGAACACTGAAGCTTTCTTT. Its translation is CAISRTGLNTEAFF. This chain joins TRBV10-3 and TRBJ1-1, with 7 bases fitting TRBD1. The CDR3 has 14 residues. CDR1 ENHRY and CDR2 SYGVKD come from the germline V gene. V lost 6 bases to trimming and J lost 0 bases; unmatched junction nucleotides: 4.

The chain recombines TRBV10-3 with TRBJ2-3; tentatively, D is TRBD2 (6 bases). Germline-derived CDR1 and CDR2 are ENHRY and SYGVKD. The CDR3 sequence is 17 residues long. Trimming left V 6 bases short and J 1 base short, with 20 bases between. The CDR3 DNA reads TGTGCCATCAGCCCGGGCCGACCACTAGCCGGCACAGATACGCAGTATTTT. Its protein is CAISPGRPLAGTDTQYF.

The CDR3 loop is CASSIVPATGYTF. DNA of the CDR3: TGTGCCAGTAGTATAGTCCCCGCTACCGGCTACACCTTC. This rearrangement joins TRBV19 to TRBJ1-2; D gene unclear. Trimming left V 1 base short and J 8 bases short, with 11 bases between. The CDR3 is 13 amino acids. Germline loops: CDR1 LNHDA, CDR2 SQIVND (reference sequence).

CDR3 sequence: CASNLRPGQKNTGELFF. The CDR3 DNA is TGTGCCAGTAACCTTCGCCCGGGACAGAAGAACACCGGGGAGCTGTTTTTT. This chain uses TRBV19 with TRBJ2-2; 7 bases line up with TRBD1. The CDR3 totals 17 residues. CDR1 and CDR2 (germline): LNHDA, SQIVND (reference sequence). Trimming removed 7 bases from V and 1 base from J; junction bases left unmatched: 12. Complete variable domain (other parts from reference TRBV19 and TRBJ2-2): DGGITQSPKYLFRKEGQNVTLSCEQNLNHDAMYWYRQDPGQGLRLIYYSQIVNDFQKGDIAEGYSVSREKKESFPLTVTSAQKNPTAFYLCASNLRPGQKNTGELFFGEGSRLTVL.

The V and J genes are TRBV5-1 and TRBJ2-1; weak D call: TRBD1 (5 bases). Trimming stripped 0 bases from V and 10 bases from J, with 20 bases between. CDR1 SGHRS and CDR2 YFSETQ come from the germline V gene. This CDR3 has 16 amino acids. This CDR3 reads CASSLVLGAYNVEQFF. CDR3 DNA: TGCGCCAGCAGCTTGGTCCTAGGGGCCTACAATGTCGAGCAGTTCTTC.

The CDR3 sequence is CASSQGDAQYF. CDR3 DNA sequence: TGTGCCAGCAGTCAGGGGGACGCCCAGTACTTC. The chain combines TRBV6-5 with TRBJ2-5, with TRBD1 matching 7 bases. CDR3 length: 11 amino acids. Germline loops: CDR1 MNHEY, CDR2 SVGAGI. V trimming: 5 bases; J trimming: 9 bases; junction bases outside the gene matches: 3.

This rearrangement joins TRBV5-1 to TRBJ1-1; D might be TRBD1 (5 bases). Trimming took 0 bases from V and 1 from J, leaving 10 bases between them. This CDR3 spans 15 amino acids. Germline V gene data show CDR1 as SGHRS and CDR2 as YFSETQ. The CDR3 DNA is TGCGCCAGCAGCTTGGCCGGGGGAGCGAACACTGAAGCTTTCTTT. Protein: CASSLAGGANTEAFF.

This chain connects TRBV7-6 to TRBJ2-1, with TRBD2 identical over 9 bases. V trimming: 4 bases; J trimming: 9 bases; junction bases outside the gene matches: 16. The CDR3 contains 17 residues. The V gene's germline CDR1 is SGHVS and CDR2 FNYEAQ. CDR3 in DNA: TGTGCCAGCAGCTCCCCTACTCGGGCTAGCGGGAAGGTTGAGCAGTTCTTC. Translated: CASSSPTRASGKVEQFF.

The chain uses TRBV30 and TRBJ1-2, with D perhaps matching TRBD1 (5 bases). CDR1 is GTSNPN and CDR2 is SVGIG in the germline V gene (reference sequence). V shed 3 bases and J shed 7 bases, with 15 bases lying between them. The CDR3 loop spans 13 amino acids. CDR3 loop: CAWRRTLGGGYTF. CDR3 bases: TGTGCCTGGAGACGAACCTTGGGGGGTGGCTACACCTTC.

V usage is TRBV2 and J usage is TRBJ2-7; 9 nucleotides align to TRBD2. Germline CDR1 SNHLY, CDR2 FYNNEI. Trimming cost V 1 base and J 3 bases; bases outside gene matches: 7. The CDR3 spans 16 residues. CDR3 nucleotide sequence: TGTGCCAGCAGTGAAGTGCTAGCGGGGACGCACTACGAGCAGTACTTC. It is translated as CASSEVLAGTHYEQYF.

This clone occurred a few times. This sequence joins TRBV29-1 and TRBJ2-1; 11 bases agree with TRBD2. The V and J ends lost 7 bases and 6 bases, in that order; junction bases with no gene match: 14. In germline, CDR1 is SQVTM, CDR2 ANQGSEA. The length of the CDR3 is 16 residues. CDR3 protein: CSGKTTGLAGGNEQFF. The CDR3 DNA reads as TGCAGCGGGAAGACGACTGGACTAGCGGGTGGCAATGAGCAGTTCTTC.

This clone came up a few times. This chain uses TRBV5-1 with TRBJ2-1, with D perhaps matching TRBD2 (5 bases). The CDR3 covers 15 residues. Trimming pared 6 bases from V and 0 bases from J, leaving 13 bases between. Germline CDR1 and CDR2: SGHRS and YFSETQ. The CDR3 loop reads CASNAGPSSYNEQFF. The CDR3, as DNA: TGCGCCAGCAACGCGGGCCCTAGCTCCTACAATGAGCAGTTCTTC.

This chain links TRBV28 with TRBJ2-5; 7 bases are shared with TRBD1. Germline values: CDR1 MDHEN, CDR2 SYDVKM. With 6 bases clipped from V and 2 bases from J, the junction kept 9 bases outside the gene matches. The CDR3 length is 15 residues. As DNA, the CDR3 is TGTGCCAGCAGCCGACCGGGGACAGCTCAAGAGACCCAGTACTTC. Amino acid sequence: CASSRPGTAQETQYF.

The chain joins TRBV5-8 to TRBJ1-1; 10 bases map to TRBD1. The germline gives CDR1 SGHTS, CDR2 YDEGEE. The CDR3 has 16 residues. V lost 2 bases and J lost 2; bases outside the gene matches: 6. The CDR3 DNA is TGTGCCAGCAGCTTAGGGACAGGGGTGGGAAACACTGAAGCTTTCTTT. Amino acid sequence: CASSLGTGVGNTEAFF.

The CDR3 is CASSSTVKDKQFF. As DNA, the CDR3 is TGTGCCAGCAGCTCCACCGTTAAAGACAAGCAGTTCTTC. The V call is TRBV11-2, the J call TRBJ2-1; D gene uncertain. The CDR3 is 13 amino acids. Trimming stripped 4 bases from V and 11 bases from J, with 15 bases between. Germline-derived CDR1 and CDR2 are SGHAT and FQNNGV.

The rearrangement joins TRBV5-1 to TRBJ2-1, with 12 bases lining up with TRBD2. The V segment lost 8 bases and the J segment 5 bases; nucleotides outside the gene matches: 5. Germline V lookup: CDR1 SGHRS, CDR2 YFSETQ. The CDR3 runs 14 residues. DNA for the CDR3: TGCGCCAGGGACCTAGCGGGAGGGCACAATGAGCAGTTCTTC. It translates to CARDLAGGHNEQFF.

This sequence joins TRBV30 and TRBJ1-1; tentative D call: TRBD1 (5 bases). Germline CDR1 is GTSNPN and CDR2 is SVGIG (reference sequence). The CDR3 covers 14 residues. V was pared by 5 bases and J by 5 bases, with 18 bases between. The chain's CDR3 is CAWGGWLPGTEAFF. CDR3 DNA sequence: TGTGCCTGGGGGGGGTGGCTCCCGGGGACTGAAGCTTTCTTT. The whole variable domain, remainder taken from reference TRBV30 and TRBJ1-1, is SQTIHQWPATLVQPVGSPLSLECTVEGTSNPNLYWYRQAAGRGLQLLFYSVGIGQISSEVPQNLSASRPQDRQFILSSKKLLLSDSGFYLCAWGGWLPGTEAFFGQGTRLTVV.

The rearrangement links TRBV5-4 to TRBJ2-2; D is possibly TRBD1 (6 bases). The V end lost 0 bases, the J end lost 1 base, and 7 bases lay between the germline ends. The CDR3 sequence is 15 residues long. Germline V CDR1 and CDR2: SGHNT, YYREEE (reference sequence). The CDR3 reads CASSLGTENTGELFF. Here the CDR3 DNA reads TGTGCCAGCAGCTTGGGGACAGAGAACACCGGGGAGCTGTTTTTT.

This clone came up a few times. DNA for the CDR3: TGCAGCGCCCTCGCCGGACAGGGCCATGAGCAGTTCTTC. It encodes CSALAGQGHEQFF. The rearrangement uses TRBV29-1 and TRBJ2-1; TRBD1 matches at 8 bases. CDR3 size: 13 residues. Losses at the gene ends were 7 bases for V and 8 bases for J; bases not matched to a gene: 10. Germline values: CDR1 SQVTM, CDR2 ANQGSEA.

This sequence joins TRBV28 and TRBJ2-7; a weak D match, TRBD2 (5 bases). This CDR3 is built from 13 residues. Germline V gives CDR1 MDHEN, CDR2 SYDVKM. Trimming pared 1 base from V and 3 bases from J, leaving 7 bases between. CDR3 loop: CASSLFGGYEQYF. CDR3 nucleotide sequence: TGTGCCAGCAGTTTATTCGGAGGCTACGAGCAGTACTTC. The variable domain in full, completed from reference TRBV28 and TRBJ2-7, reads DVKVTQSSRYLVKRTGEKVFLECVQDMDHENMFWYRQDPGLGLRLIYFSYDVKMKEKGDIPEGYSVSREKKERFSLILESASTNQTSMYLCASSLFGGYEQYFGPGTRLTVT.